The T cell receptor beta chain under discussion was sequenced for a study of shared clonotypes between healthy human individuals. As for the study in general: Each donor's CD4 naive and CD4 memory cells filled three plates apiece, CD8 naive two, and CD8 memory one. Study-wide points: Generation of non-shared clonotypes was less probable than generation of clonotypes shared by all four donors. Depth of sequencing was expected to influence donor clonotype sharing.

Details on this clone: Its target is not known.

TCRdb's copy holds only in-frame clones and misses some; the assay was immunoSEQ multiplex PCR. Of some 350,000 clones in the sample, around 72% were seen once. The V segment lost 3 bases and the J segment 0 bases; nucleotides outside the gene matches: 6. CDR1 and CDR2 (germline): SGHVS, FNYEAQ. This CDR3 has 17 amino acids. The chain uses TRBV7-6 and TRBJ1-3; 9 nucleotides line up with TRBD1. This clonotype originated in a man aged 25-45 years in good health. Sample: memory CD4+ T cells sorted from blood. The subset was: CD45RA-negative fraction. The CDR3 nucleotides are TGTGCCAGCAGCTTGGTTGGACAGGGGCTCTCTGGAAACACCATATATTTT. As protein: CASSLVGQGLSGNTIYF.